These 30 T cell receptor beta chains originate from one sample sequenced in a study of Graves' ophthalmopathy and Graves' hyperthyroidism. Researchers took RNA transcripts and amplified TCR beta CDR3 regions from them. A first-round RT-PCR used HTBI primers, followed by a second-round multiplex PCR. TCRdb redid the calling of the multiplex PCR reads with MiXCR, one entry per CDR3 protein. There are roughly 1.1 million distinct CDR3 sequences in the sample; about 36% occur only once, and approximately 12% lies in the top ten. The sample was peripheral blood or thyroid tissue (not recorded which). All receptors derive from an adult man with Graves' hyperthyroidism.

The rearrangement joins TRBV29-1 to TRBJ1-1; the match to TRBD1 covers 7 bases. The CDR3 totals 16 residues. The germline gives CDR1 SQVTM, CDR2 ANQGSEA. V was pared by 6 bases and J by 4 bases, with 17 bases of the junction left unmatched. The CDR3 DNA is TGCAGCGTACTAGACAGGGTTGGGGGAAGGACCACTGAAGCTTTCTTT. Amino acid sequence: CSVLDRVGGRTTEAFF.

The chain is built from TRBV20-1 and TRBJ1-5; TRBD1 agrees at 9 bases. Germline V gene data show CDR1 as DFQATT and CDR2 as SNEGSKA (reference sequence). V shed 8 bases and J 6 bases; nucleotides not matched to a gene: 5. The CDR3 totals 12 residues. CDR3 sequence reads: CSITGGGQPQHF. The CDR3 DNA reads as TGCAGTATAACAGGGGGCGGTCAGCCCCAGCATTTT.

The table lists this clonotype with many counts. The V and J genes are TRBV19 and TRBJ1-2, with 7 bases matching TRBD1. The CDR3 is 14 amino acids. CDR1 is LNHDA, CDR2 SQIVND, per germline (reference sequence). Trimming removed 5 bases from V and 3 bases from J; junction bases left unmatched: 6. CDR3 DNA sequence: TGTGCCAGTAGTCTCGGGACAGCCTACTATGGCTACACCTTC. Translating it yields CASSLGTAYYGYTF. Full variable domain (rest looked up from reference TRBV19 and TRBJ1-2): DGGITQSPKYLFRKEGQNVTLSCEQNLNHDAMYWYRQDPGQGLRLIYYSQIVNDFQKGDIAEGYSVSREKKESFPLTVTSAQKNPTAFYLCASSLGTAYYGYTFGSGTRLTVV.

V and J are TRBV7-2 and TRBJ2-5; D possibly uses TRBD1 or TRBD2 (7 bases each). With 6 bases removed from V and 0 bases from J, the gap between germline ends came to 14 bases. Germline V gene sequence: CDR1 SGHTA, CDR2 FQGNSA. This CDR3 is built from 15 residues. CDR3 nucleotides: TGTGCCAGCAGAGAGGGAGGGGGCCACCAAGAGACCCAGTACTTC. Encoded protein: CASREGGGHQETQYF.

The V gene is TRBV5-1, the J gene TRBJ2-7; D unresolved. The CDR3 loop spans 15 amino acids. The V gene's germline CDR1 is SGHRS and CDR2 YFSETQ. Trimming removed 4 bases at V and 0 bases at J, with 14 bases between. The CDR3 loop is CASSQESRSSYEQYF. Written as DNA, the CDR3 is TGCGCCAGCAGCCAAGAATCCCGGAGCTCCTACGAGCAGTACTTC. Full variable domain (remainder filled in from reference TRBV5-1 and TRBJ2-7): KAGVTQTPRYLIKTRGQQVTLSCSPISGHRSVSWYQQTPGQGLQFLFEYFSETQRNKGNFPGRFSGRQFSNSRSEMNVSTLELGDSALYLCASSQESRSSYEQYFGPGTRLTVT.

This clonotype was counted at least ten times. The chain carries TRBV7-9 and TRBJ2-5; D is unresolved. The CDR3 covers 16 residues. The germline CDR1 and CDR2 sequences are SEHNR and FQNEAQ (reference sequence). V was clipped by 1 base and J by 5 bases, with 17 bases between them. The CDR3 DNA is TGTGCCAGCAGCTTAGTAGGCTCTACTGCTGGGGAGACCCAGTACTTC. Translated: CASSLVGSTAGETQYF.

This clonotype came up many times. The chain links TRBV7-7 to TRBJ2-5, with D perhaps being TRBD1 or TRBD2 (5 bases each). The CDR3 has 14 amino acids. V was cut by 5 bases and J by 4 bases, with 14 bases left in between. Germline V CDR1 and CDR2: SSHAT, FNYEAQ (reference sequence). CDR3 protein: CASSPGGTRETQYF. CDR3 in DNA: TGTGCCAGCAGCCCTGGTGGGACGAGAGAGACCCAGTACTTC.

This clonotype has a count of ten or more. The chain links TRBV20-1 to TRBJ1-5, with a weak D call TRBD1 (6 bases). This CDR3 has 14 amino acids. CDR1 is DFQATT, CDR2 SNEGSKA, per germline (reference sequence). Trimming pared 6 bases from V and 2 bases from J, leaving 14 bases between. CDR3 sequence (DNA): TGCAGTGCCCTGATGGGGGCGGGCAATCAGCCCCAGCATTTT. This sequence encodes CSALMGAGNQPQHF.

This clonotype was found many times. This rearrangement joins TRBV20-1 to TRBJ2-7; 12 positions agree with TRBD2. Looked up from germline, CDR1 is DFQATT and CDR2 is SNEGSKA (reference sequence). V was clipped by 4 bases and J by 3 bases; unmatched bases: 4. The length of the CDR3 is 14 residues. The CDR3, as DNA: TGCAGTGCTATCCTAGCGGGGGGGGTCTACGAGCAGTACTTC. Amino acids: CSAILAGGVYEQYF.

This clonotype occurred many times. The rearrangement joins TRBV15 to TRBJ1-2; weak D call: TRBD1 (5 bases). Trimming shortened V by 0 bases and J by 5 bases, and 10 bases separated the two germline ends. CDR1 LNHNV and CDR2 YYDKDF come from the germline V gene (reference sequence). This CDR3 is built from 14 residues. DNA for the CDR3: TGTGCCACCAGCAGAGACGGCGGGGGGTATGGCTACACCTTC. It codes for CATSRDGGGYGYTF. The variable domain in full, with the rest retrieved from reference TRBV15 and TRBJ1-2, is DAMVIQNPRYQVTQFGKPVTLSCSQTLNHNVMYWYQQKSSQAPKLLFHYYDKDFNNEADTPDNFQSRRPNTSFCFLDIRSPGLGDTAMYLCATSRDGGGYGYTFGSGTRLTVV.

The chain carries TRBV28 and TRBJ2-5; D is perhaps TRBD1 (5 bases). Trimming shortened V by 5 bases and J by 1 base, and 14 bases separated the two germline ends. The V gene's germline CDR1 is MDHEN and CDR2 SYDVKM. CDR3 length: 15 residues. CDR3 loop: CASSEQQEFQETQYF. As DNA, the CDR3 is TGTGCCAGCAGTGAGCAACAGGAGTTCCAAGAGACCCAGTACTTC.

V gene TRBV7-9 combines with J gene TRBJ2-5; D not certain. The CDR3 consists of 13 residues. V was shortened by 7 bases and J by 1 base, with 10 bases between the two germline ends. CDR1 is SEHNR and CDR2 is FQNEAQ in the germline V gene (reference sequence). CDR3 protein: CASTRALQETQYF. DNA of the CDR3: TGTGCCAGCACCCGGGCACTCCAAGAGACCCAGTACTTC.

This clonotype showed up many times. The genes are TRBV7-8 and TRBJ1-4; 9 nucleotides agree with TRBD1. Looked up from germline, CDR1 is SGHVS and CDR2 is FQNEAQ. Trimming removed 2 bases from V and 8 bases from J; junction bases left unmatched: 9. The CDR3 runs 16 residues. Written as DNA, the CDR3 is TGTGCCAGCAGCTTACGCCTCGGGACAGGGACGGAAAAACTGTTTTTT. It codes for CASSLRLGTGTEKLFF.

This clonotype was found many times. The CDR3 protein is CASSPSWTSRYEQYF. The CDR3 DNA sequence: TGTGCCAGCAGCCCTTCCTGGACTAGCCGGTACGAGCAGTACTTC. This chain joins TRBV7-9 and TRBJ2-7, with TRBD2 matching 8 bases. Per the germline V gene, CDR1 is SEHNR and CDR2 is FQNEAQ (reference sequence). The CDR3 covers 15 residues. Germline trimming cut 5 bases from V and 4 bases from J; bases unmatched to any gene: 10.

This chain links TRBV29-1 with TRBJ2-1; TRBD2 matches at 8 bases. V shed 4 bases, J shed 5 bases, and the junction held 4 bases outside the gene matches. Germline V lookup: CDR1 SQVTM, CDR2 ANQGSEA. The CDR3 consists of 13 residues. The CDR3 is CSVVSGRNNEQFF. CDR3 sequence (DNA): TGCAGCGTTGTGAGCGGGAGAAACAATGAGCAGTTCTTC.

The V and J genes are TRBV3-1 and TRBJ1-2; no clear D gene. Germline CDR1 LGHDT, CDR2 YNNKEL (reference sequence). There are 13 residues in the CDR3. V was clipped by 4 bases and J by 4 bases, with 10 bases between them. CDR3 in amino acids: CASSPSVSYGYTF. CDR3 nucleotides: TGTGCCAGCAGCCCCTCCGTCTCCTATGGCTACACCTTC.

This sequence joins TRBV7-9 and TRBJ1-2; tentatively, D is TRBD1 (5 bases). CDR1 is SEHNR, CDR2 FQNEAQ, per germline (reference sequence). V dropped 1 base and J dropped 1 base, with 22 bases sitting between them. The CDR3 contains 19 residues. CDR3 loop: CASSLGDPRVGGGNYGYTF. CDR3 bases: TGTGCCAGCAGCTTAGGAGACCCACGCGTCGGGGGGGGTAACTATGGCTACACCTTC.

This clonotype was picked up many times. The chain uses TRBV20-1 and TRBJ1-6; the D is unclear. Germline lookup yields CDR1 DFQATT and CDR2 SNEGSKA (reference sequence). Trimming took 6 bases from V and 2 from J, leaving 20 bases between them. There are 17 residues in the CDR3. CDR3 nucleotide sequence: TGCAGTGCCTTCCCGGAGGGCCGAATGCCCTATAATTCACCCCTCCACTTT. Protein product: CSAFPEGRMPYNSPLHF.

CDR3 loop: CASSDSMEREWRVPQYF. The CDR3 DNA is TGTGCCAGCAGTGATTCAATGGAGCGGGAGTGGCGGGTGCCCCAGTACTTC. V and J are TRBV2 and TRBJ2-5, with TRBD2 matching over 8 bases. The germline V gene encodes CDR1 SNHLY and CDR2 FYNNEI. The CDR3 is made up of 17 amino acids. The V gene end was trimmed by 3 bases and the J gene end by 9 bases; junction bases not matched to a gene: 18.

This clonotype was recorded many times. The chain links TRBV6-5 to TRBJ1-1, with D possibly TRBD1 on 6 matching bases. CDR1 is MNHEY, CDR2 SVGAGI, per germline. The CDR3 sequence is 16 residues long. Between the trimmed V and J ends, which lost 2 bases and 1 base, there was a span of 14 bases. CDR3 sequence: CASSYRRETGNTEAFF. CDR3 DNA: TGTGCCAGCAGTTACAGAAGAGAGACAGGGAACACTGAAGCTTTCTTT.

This clonotype turned up a few times. The chain joins TRBV30 to TRBJ1-6, with TRBD1 as a possible D gene (5 bases). Trimming took 0 bases from V and 8 from J, leaving 14 bases between them. The CDR3 loop spans 15 amino acids. CDR1 and CDR2 (germline): GTSNPN, SVGIG (reference sequence). CDR3 nucleotides: TGTGCCTGGAGTGTACGGGGCAGGGATTATTCACCCCTCCACTTT. This encodes CAWSVRGRDYSPLHF.

The chain is built from TRBV20-1 and TRBJ1-2; D is unclear. Germline V gene lookup returns CDR1 DFQATT and CDR2 SNEGSKA (reference sequence). The V end was cut by 5 bases, the J end by 8 bases, with 9 bases between. The CDR3 loop spans 10 amino acids. CDR3 protein: CSARTVGYTF. The CDR3 DNA sequence: TGCAGTGCTCGTACGGTGGGCTACACCTTC.

This clonotype was seen more than once but under ten times. With a much larger clone just one base away, this may be a read error. The rearrangement links TRBV6-6 to TRBJ2-2; D unresolved. The CDR3 totals 12 residues. The V and J ends lost 2 bases and 4 bases respectively, with 2 bases between them. Germline V CDR1 and CDR2: MNHNY, SVGAGI (reference sequence). The CDR3 protein is CASSYTTGELFF. In DNA, the CDR3 is TGTGCCAGCAGTTACACCACCGGGGAGCTGTTTTTT.

As regards this clonotype: Without the conserved terminal phenylalanine or tryptophan, this CDR3 likely stems from a read error. The limits of the CDR3 on the DNA are not certain, so only TCRdb's listed CDR3 is given. The chain combines TRBV9 with TRBJ1-2; TRBD1, the D gene given by the table, was not confirmed from the DNA. The CDR3 is made up of 12 amino acids, end residues included. Looked up from germline, CDR1 is SGDLS and CDR2 is YYNGEE. The CDR3: CASSDGQGAPSY.

J is TRBJ2-5 and V is TRBV28; 8 bases agree with TRBD2. The CDR3 has 14 amino acids. Germline-derived CDR1 and CDR2 are MDHEN and SYDVKM. After removal of 7 bases from V and 3 bases from J, the junction contained 7 bases not matched to a gene. CDR3 coding DNA: TGTGCCAGCACGGGGACTAGAAGGGAAGAGACCCAGTACTTC. Its translation: CASTGTRREETQYF.

This clonotype was counted ten times or more. The V and J genes are TRBV10-3 and TRBJ1-1; D unresolved. The CDR3 covers 12 residues. Germline lookup yields CDR1 ENHRY and CDR2 SYGVKD. The V gene lost 4 bases and the J gene lost 1 base, with 4 bases spanning the gap. The CDR3 sequence: CAISAPNTEAFF. The CDR3 nucleotides read TGTGCCATCAGTGCGCCGAACACTGAAGCTTTCTTT.

This clonotype was counted ten times or more. The chain couples TRBV7-2 to TRBJ2-7, with 7 bases matching TRBD2. There are 14 residues in the CDR3. V shed 4 bases and J 0 bases; nucleotides not matched to a gene: 3. Germline CDR1 is SGHTA and CDR2 is FQGNSA. The CDR3 protein is CASSYGEGSYEQYF. In DNA form, the CDR3 reads TGTGCCAGCAGCTACGGGGAGGGCTCCTACGAGCAGTACTTC.

The CDR3 is CASSFIIRGSNQPQHF. The CDR3 nucleotides read TGTGCCAGCAGTTTTATAATCCGAGGGAGCAATCAGCCCCAGCATTTT. This chain joins TRBV6-5 and TRBJ1-5; D is ambiguous. This CDR3 comprises 16 residues. Trimming shortened V by 4 bases and J by 1 base, and 14 bases separated the two germline ends. Germline CDR1 reads MNHEY; CDR2 reads SVGAGI.

V is TRBV12-3 or TRBV12-4 and J is TRBJ2-7, with TRBD1 matching over 7 bases. V was clipped by 1 base and J by 4 bases; unmatched bases: 4. The CDR3 sequence is 14 residues long. DNA of the CDR3: TGTGCCAGCAGTTTAGTGGACAGGTGGTACGAGCAGTACTTC. Its translation is CASSLVDRWYEQYF.

This clonotype showed up many times. The chain has TRBV10-3 and TRBJ1-1; D remains ambiguous. V was clipped by 2 bases and J by 1 base, with 14 bases between them. Per the germline V gene, CDR1 is ENHRY and CDR2 is SYGVKD. This CDR3 region has 16 residues. The CDR3 DNA reads as TGTGCCATCAGTGAGGGGTTTCGACCGCCGAACACTGAAGCTTTCTTT. This translates into CAISEGFRPPNTEAFF.